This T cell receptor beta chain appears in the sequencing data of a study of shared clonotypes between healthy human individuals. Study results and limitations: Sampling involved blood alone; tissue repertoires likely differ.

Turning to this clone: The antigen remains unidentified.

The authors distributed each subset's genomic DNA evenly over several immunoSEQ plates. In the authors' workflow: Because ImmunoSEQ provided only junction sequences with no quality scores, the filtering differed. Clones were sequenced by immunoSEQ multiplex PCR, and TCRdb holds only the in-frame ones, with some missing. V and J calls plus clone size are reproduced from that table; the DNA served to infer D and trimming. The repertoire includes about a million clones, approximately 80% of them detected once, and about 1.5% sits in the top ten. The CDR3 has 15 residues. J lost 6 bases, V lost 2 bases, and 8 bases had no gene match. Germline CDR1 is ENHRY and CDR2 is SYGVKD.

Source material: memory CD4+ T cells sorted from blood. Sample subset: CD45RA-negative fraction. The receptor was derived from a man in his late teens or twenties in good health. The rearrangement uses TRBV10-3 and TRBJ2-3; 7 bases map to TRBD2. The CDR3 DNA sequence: TGTGCCATCAGTGAGGGATTGACTAGCAAGGATACGCAGTATTTT. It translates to CAISEGLTSKDTQYF.